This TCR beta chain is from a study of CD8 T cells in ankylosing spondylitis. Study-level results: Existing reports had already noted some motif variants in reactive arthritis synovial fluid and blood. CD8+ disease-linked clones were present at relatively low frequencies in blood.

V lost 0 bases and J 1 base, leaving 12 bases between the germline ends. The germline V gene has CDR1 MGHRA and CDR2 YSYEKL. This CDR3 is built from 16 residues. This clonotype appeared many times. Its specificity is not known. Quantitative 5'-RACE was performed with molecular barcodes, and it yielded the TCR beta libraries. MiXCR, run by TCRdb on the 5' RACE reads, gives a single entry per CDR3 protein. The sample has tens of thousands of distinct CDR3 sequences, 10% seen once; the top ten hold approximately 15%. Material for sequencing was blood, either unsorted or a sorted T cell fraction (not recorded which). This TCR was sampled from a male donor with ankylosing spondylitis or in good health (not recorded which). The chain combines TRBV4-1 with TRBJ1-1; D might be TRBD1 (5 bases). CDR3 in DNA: TGCGCCAGCAGCCAAGATGCGACGGGGGGGAACACTGAAGCTTTCTTT. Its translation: CASSQDATGGNTEAFF.